This T cell receptor (beta chain) originates from a study of cytomegalovirus exposure and HLA in healthy donors. Concerning this clone itself: Its antigen is currently unknown.

The donors were part of the approximately 120-subject validation cohort, which stood apart from the approximately 700-subject first cohort. General observations from the study: A list of about 160 TCR beta chains associated with cytomegalovirus was given. Most TCR sequences showed up rarely, but some public TCRs showed up in many donors. Specificity for CMV antigens was confirmed in vitro for a few of the CMV-associated chains.

The table came from immunoSEQ multiplex PCR; TCRdb's copy has only in-frame clones and leaves some out. The table shows around 160,000 clones, with almost 85% occurring only once. The CDR3 length is 14 residues. Germline loops: CDR1 SGHAT, CDR2 FQNNGV. V lost 5 bases and J 2 bases, leaving 13 bases between the germline ends. This sequence was found in a young man in good health and CMV-seropositive. The sample comprised PBMCs. The V gene is TRBV11-2, the J gene TRBJ2-7; perhaps TRBD2 as D (5 bases). The CDR3 nucleotides read TGTGCCAGCAGCCGGGGAACAGTTCCCTACGAGCAGTACTTC. Protein: CASSRGTVPYEQYF.